This TCR beta chain was identified during a study of T cells in Graves' hyperthyroidism and ophthalmopathy. There were TCR beta CDR3 regions amplified from RNA transcripts. The study used the HTBI primer set for a first-round RT-PCR of the TCR CDR3. TCRdb analysed the multiplex PCR reads with MiXCR anew, one entry per CDR3 protein. The sample contains over 700,000 distinct CDR3 sequences, around a third of which appear only once. Trimming left V 2 bases short and J 3 bases short, with 10 bases between. Germline CDR1 is SNHLY and CDR2 is FYNNEI. The CDR3 is 15 amino acids. The TCR comes from a woman between 40 and 50 years old with Graves' hyperthyroidism. This chain joins TRBV2 and TRBJ2-2; TRBD1 might be the D (6 bases). The sequencing input was blood. This chain's CDR3 is CASSESRGDTGELFF. In DNA form, the CDR3 reads TGTGCCAGCAGTGAATCCAGGGGCGACACCGGGGAGCTGTTTTTT.